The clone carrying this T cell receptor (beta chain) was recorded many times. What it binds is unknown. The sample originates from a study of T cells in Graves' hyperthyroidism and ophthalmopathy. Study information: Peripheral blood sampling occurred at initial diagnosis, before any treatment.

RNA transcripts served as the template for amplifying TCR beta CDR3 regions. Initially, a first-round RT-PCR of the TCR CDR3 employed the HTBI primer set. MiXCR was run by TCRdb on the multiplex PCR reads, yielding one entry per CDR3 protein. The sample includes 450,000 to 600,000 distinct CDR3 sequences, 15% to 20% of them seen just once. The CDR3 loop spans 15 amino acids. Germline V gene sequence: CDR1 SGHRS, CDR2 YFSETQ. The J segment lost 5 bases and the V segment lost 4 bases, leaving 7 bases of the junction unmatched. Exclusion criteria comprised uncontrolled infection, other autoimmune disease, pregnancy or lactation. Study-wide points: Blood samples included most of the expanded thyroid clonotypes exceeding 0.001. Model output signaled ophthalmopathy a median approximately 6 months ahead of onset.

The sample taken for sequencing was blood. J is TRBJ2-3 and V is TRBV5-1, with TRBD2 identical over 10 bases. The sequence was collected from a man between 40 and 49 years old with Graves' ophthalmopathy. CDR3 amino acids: CASSLQAGGRDTQYF. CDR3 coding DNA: TGCGCCAGCAGCCTCCAAGCGGGAGGGAGAGATACGCAGTATTTT.